Listed below are T cell receptor beta chains from one sample, sequenced in a study of blood T cells in healthy people across ages. TCRdb passed the 5' RACE reads through MiXCR, listing each CDR3 protein once. Counted here are 1.4 million or so distinct CDR3 sequences, roughly 43% occurring once; the ten biggest clones make up less than 5%. Material: blood. The source of these receptors is a woman younger than 30 in good health. The CDR3 runs from the conserved cysteine through the conserved F or W. The order of the fields is J gene, D gene, V gene, clone size, CDR3 DNA, CDR3 protein. The D gene is left open where the match is weak. A row's size may be missing; if present it is once, few, many or a size class.

TRBJ2-5	TRBD2	TRBV20-1	.	TGCAGTGCTAGAGCGCTAGCGGGAGACTGGGAGACCCAGTACTTC	CSARALAGDWETQYF
TRBJ2-1	TRBD2	TRBV5-1	.	TGCGCCAGCAGCTTGGGCGGGACTAGCGGGACGGATGAGCAGTTCTTC	CASSLGGTSGTDEQFF
TRBJ1-1	TRBD1	TRBV10-3	.	TGTGCCATCGGCGGGGGGACAGGTGAAGCTTTCTTT	CAIGGGTGEAFF
TRBJ1-2	.	TRBV20-1	.	TGCAGTGCTAGAGTAAAAGGACCGATGTGGGAATATAACTATGGCTACACCTTC	CSARVKGPMWEYNYGYTF
TRBJ2-7	.	TRBV5-5	.	TGTGCCAGCAGTTCGGGATCTTACTACGAGCAGTACTTC	CASSSGSYYEQYF
TRBJ2-3	.	TRBV6-6	few	TGTGCCAGCAGTTATGGATCGGTAGCGCCGGGCACAGATACGCAGTATTTT	CASSYGSVAPGTDTQYF
TRBJ2-3	TRBD2	TRBV29-1	.	TGCAGCGGGCGGGAGAGCACAGATACGCAGTATTTT	CSGRESTDTQYF
TRBJ2-2	.	TRBV12-5	.	TGTGCTAGTGGTTTGTCCGGGGAGCTGTTTTTT	CASGLSGELFF
TRBJ2-3	.	TRBV7-2	once	TGTGCCAGCAGCTCGGTAAGGGCTTACCTCACAGATACGCAGTATTTT	CASSSVRAYLTDTQYF
TRBJ2-3	TRBD2	TRBV20-1	few	TGCAGTGCTAGTTCAGCGGGAGACACAGATACGCAGTATTTT	CSASSAGDTDTQYF
TRBJ1-4	.	TRBV20-1	.	TGCAGTGCTAGGGGGGCGCAAGTAAGTGAAAAACTGTTTTTT	CSARGAQVSEKLFF
TRBJ2-1	.	TRBV7-3	.	TGTGCCAGCAGCAGCGAATCAGGCCGGAATGAGCAGTTCTTC	CASSSESGRNEQFF
TRBJ2-3	TRBD2	TRBV11-2	.	TGTGCCAGCAGCCCTTCGACTAGCCGCCTAGGTGGGGATACGCAGTATTTT	CASSPSTSRLGGDTQYF
TRBJ2-7	.	TRBV2	.	TGTGCCAGTAGTGAAACCCCGAGCTCCTACAATGAGCAGTACTTC	CASSETPSSYNEQYF
TRBJ1-2	.	TRBV21-1	.	TGTGCCAGCAGGTTGGTTTGGGACAGGGGGCGATCGAACTATGGCTACACCTTC	CASRLVWDRGRSNYGYTF
TRBJ2-3	.	TRBV28	few	TGTGCCAGCAGGGGACCCCGCCGAGATACGCAGTATTTT	CASRGPRRDTQYF
TRBJ1-2	.	TRBV20-1	.	TGCAGTGCTAGCATCGGTGGCAGCGGCTACACCTTC	CSASIGGSGYTF
TRBJ1-2	.	TRBV5-1	.	TGCGCCAGCAGCTTGGGGGAACCGGGATACCCCTATGGCTACACCTTC	CASSLGEPGYPYGYTF
TRBJ2-1	.	TRBV12-3/TRBV12-4	.	TGTGCCAGCAGTTCAGGTTTCGGTACCGGCGAGCAGTTCTTC	CASSSGFGTGEQFF
TRBJ2-3	.	TRBV10-3	.	TGTGCCATCAGAAAGGTGGATACGCAGTATTTT	CAIRKVDTQYF
TRBJ2-3	TRBD1	TRBV4-3	.	TGCGCCAGCAGCCAAGCAGGAAGGGGGCGGCTACTGAGCACAGATACGCAGTATTTT	CASSQAGRGRLLSTDTQYF
TRBJ1-2	.	TRBV29-1	few	TGCAGCGTGAACAGTGACTTTAACTATGGCTACACCTTC	CSVNSDFNYGYTF
TRBJ1-5	.	TRBV20-1	many	TGCAGTGCTAGCGGCAGGGATTCCATTAGCAATCAGCCCCAGCATTTT	CSASGRDSISNQPQHF
TRBJ2-1	.	TRBV9	.	TGTGCCAGCAGCACGAGGGCCTCGGTTGGGGATGAGCAGTTCTTC	CASSTRASVGDEQFF
TRBJ2-7	TRBD2	TRBV12-3/TRBV12-4	.	TGTGCCAGCACCCGGACTAGCGCCCACAATGAGCAGTACTTC	CASTRTSAHNEQYF
TRBJ2-5	TRBD2	TRBV2	.	TGTGCCAGCAGAGGGACTAGCCAAGAGACCCAGTACTTC	CASRGTSQETQYF
TRBJ2-7	.	TRBV27	many	TGTGCCAGCAGTTTATCTCGGGGTCAGGTCGAGCAGTACTTC	CASSLSRGQVEQYF
TRBJ1-1	.	TRBV12-3/TRBV12-4	.	TGTGCCAGCAGCCGGTCCATGCCTCCGGGGAACACTGAAGCTTTCTTT	CASSRSMPPGNTEAFF
TRBJ2-1	TRBD2	TRBV10-3	.	TGTGCCATCGGACTAGCGGGGGGCAATGAGCAGTTCTTC	CAIGLAGGNEQFF
TRBJ2-7	.	TRBV6-2/TRBV6-3	few	TGTGCCAGCAGCACAAGAGAGGAGCAGTACTTC	CASSTREEQYF
TRBJ2-5	TRBD2	TRBV6-5	.	TGTGCCAGCAGTCCGACTAGCGCGTACAATGAGCAGTACTTC	CASSPTSAYNEQYF
TRBJ2-1	.	TRBV12-3/TRBV12-4	many	TGTGCCAGCAGCTCCCCTTACAATGAGCAGTTCTTC	CASSSPYNEQFF
TRBJ1-4	.	TRBV10-3	.	TGTGCCATCAGTGAGTCGTTGGCAGGGAGCGCAACTAATGAAAAACTGTTTTTT	CAISESLAGSATNEKLFF
TRBJ2-1	.	TRBV5-1	.	TGCGCCAGCAGCTTGGTAGACTTCTACGAGCAGTTCTTC	CASSLVDFYEQFF
TRBJ2-2	TRBD2	TRBV7-2	.	TGTGCCAGCAGCTTAGTTCCCGGGACTACGGAAGGGCTGTTTTTT	CASSLVPGTTEGLFF
TRBJ1-2	TRBD1	TRBV12-3/TRBV12-4	few	TGTGCCAGCAAGGGAGGGGGCCACTCATATGGCTACACCTTC	CASKGGGHSYGYTF
TRBJ2-5	.	TRBV7-9	few	TGTGCCAGCAGCAGACCTATCGTTGAGACCCAGTACTTC	CASSRPIVETQYF
TRBJ2-5	.	TRBV7-2	few	TGTGCCAGCAGCCCATCGTTTATACCATACCAAGAGACCCAGTACTTC	CASSPSFIPYQETQYF
TRBJ1-1	.	TRBV7-9	.	TGTGCCAGCAGTCTCCGGCAGACCATGAACACTGAAGCTTTCTTT	CASSLRQTMNTEAFF
TRBJ1-5	.	TRBV6-2/TRBV6-3	few	TGTGCCAGCAGTTACCCCACGATTATGGGGTGGGGGAATCAGCCCCAGCATTTT	CASSYPTIMGWGNQPQHF
TRBJ2-1	.	TRBV27	.	TGTGCCAGCAGTCCGCTTAGGGGGGGACCCTACAATGAGCAGTTCTTC	CASSPLRGGPYNEQFF
TRBJ1-2	.	TRBV29-1	.	TGCAGCGTTGCGGGTTATGGCAGGGGTCGATCGTCTGGCTACACCTTC	CSVAGYGRGRSSGYTF
TRBJ1-5	.	TRBV7-2	.	TGTGCCAGCAGCCTAAGCGGGACGGCCAATCAGCCCCAGCATTTT	CASSLSGTANQPQHF
TRBJ2-7	TRBD2	TRBV9	.	TGTGCCAGCAGCGTAGGCCCCGCGGGGGGAATTTCCTACGAGCAGTACTTC	CASSVGPAGGISYEQYF
TRBJ2-7	.	TRBV20-1	.	TGCAGTGCTGGCGGGACTGGACGCTCCTACGAGCAGTACTTC	CSAGGTGRSYEQYF
TRBJ2-3	TRBD2	TRBV11-2	.	TGTGCCAGCAGTCGAGGGAAACTAGCGGGGGGTAACACAGATACGCAGTATTTT	CASSRGKLAGGNTDTQYF
TRBJ1-1	TRBD1	TRBV11-2	.	TGTGCCAGCAGGTATCCGGGACAGGGGCCCACTGAAGCTTTCTTT	CASRYPGQGPTEAFF
TRBJ2-5	TRBD1	TRBV20-1	few	TGCAGTGCAGGGACAGAAGAGACCCAGTACTTC	CSAGTEETQYF
TRBJ2-4	.	TRBV20-1	few	TGCAGTGAGGTCGTACGAGCCAAAAACATTCAGTACTTC	CSEVVRAKNIQYF
TRBJ2-3	.	TRBV6-6	.	TGTGCCAGCAGTTACCTGGTCCACACAGATACGCAGTATTTT	CASSYLVHTDTQYF